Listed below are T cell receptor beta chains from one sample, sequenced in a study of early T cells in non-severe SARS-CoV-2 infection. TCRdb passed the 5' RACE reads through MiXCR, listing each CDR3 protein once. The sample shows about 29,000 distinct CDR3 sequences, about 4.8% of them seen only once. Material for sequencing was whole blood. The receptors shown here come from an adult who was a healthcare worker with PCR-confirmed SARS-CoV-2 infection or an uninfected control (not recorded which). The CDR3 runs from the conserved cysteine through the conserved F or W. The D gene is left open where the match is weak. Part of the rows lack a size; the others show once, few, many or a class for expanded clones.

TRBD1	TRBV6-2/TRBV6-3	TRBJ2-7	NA	TGTGCCAGCATCCGGGACAGGGGAAACTACGAGCAGTACTTC	CASIRDRGNYEQYF
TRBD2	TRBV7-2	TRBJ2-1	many	TGTGCCAGCAGCTTGGAATCCAGGCCGGGGGGGGCCTCCTACAATGAGCAGTTCTTC	CASSLESRPGGASYNEQFF
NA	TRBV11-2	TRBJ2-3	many	TGTGCCAGCTCGCCCCGGGAGAGCACAGATACGCAGTATTTT	CASSPRESTDTQYF
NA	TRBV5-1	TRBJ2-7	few	TGCGCCAGCAGTTTTGTAGGCTACGAGCAGTACTTC	CASSFVGYEQYF
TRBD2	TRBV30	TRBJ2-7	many	TGTGCCTGGAGTGGAAGGCCTAGCGGGGGCCACGAGCAGTACTTC	CAWSGRPSGGHEQYF
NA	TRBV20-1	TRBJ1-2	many	TGCAGTGCCAGGCCGGGAGGGATCCGGGGCTATGGCTACACCTTC	CSARPGGIRGYGYTF
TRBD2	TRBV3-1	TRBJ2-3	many	TGTGCCAGCAGCCGTCGACTAGCGGGGGGGTTTGATACGCAGTATTTT	CASSRRLAGGFDTQYF
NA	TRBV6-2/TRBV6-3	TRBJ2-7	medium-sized	TGTGCCAGCAGTTACGGGGGTTTCTACGAGCAGTACTTC	CASSYGGFYEQYF
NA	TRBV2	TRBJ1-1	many	TGTGCCAGCACCGGGGCCCCTCCAATGAACACTGAAGCTTTCTTT	CASTGAPPMNTEAFF
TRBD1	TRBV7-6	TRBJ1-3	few	TGTGCCAGCAGCTTAGGGGGACAGGGAGACACCATATATTTT	CASSLGGQGDTIYF
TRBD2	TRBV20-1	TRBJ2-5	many	TGCAGTGCTCCGGTGAATAGCGGGGAGACCCAGTACTTC	CSAPVNSGETQYF
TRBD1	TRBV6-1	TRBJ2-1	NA	TGTGCCAGCAGTGAAAGAATCGGACAGGGGGCGTATGAGCAGTTCTTC	CASSERIGQGAYEQFF
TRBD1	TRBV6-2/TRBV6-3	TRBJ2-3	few	TGTGCCAGCGGTGACTTGGACAGGAGAATACCTACGCAGTATTTT	CASGDLDRRIPTQYF
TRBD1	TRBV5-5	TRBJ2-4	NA	TGTGCCAGCAGAGCCGGACAGGGTGCCAAAAACATTCAGTACTTC	CASRAGQGAKNIQYF
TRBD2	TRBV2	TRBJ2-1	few	TGTGCCAGCAGTGACGGTCTAGCGGCCTACAATGAGCAGTTCTTC	CASSDGLAAYNEQFF
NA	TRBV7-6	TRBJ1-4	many	TGTGCCAGCAGCCAATGGACTGGTGAAAAACTGTTTTTT	CASSQWTGEKLFF
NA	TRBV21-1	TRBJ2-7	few	TGTGCCAGCAGCCCTACTCCCGGAAAGTACTTC	CASSPTPGKYF
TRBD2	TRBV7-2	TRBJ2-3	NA	TGTGCCAGCAGCTCAAGACTAGCGGGGGGGCCAGATACGCAGTATTTT	CASSSRLAGGPDTQYF
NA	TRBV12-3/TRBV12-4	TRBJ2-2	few	TGTGCCAGCAAAAGTTCCCCCGCCGGGGAGCTGTTTTTT	CASKSSPAGELFF
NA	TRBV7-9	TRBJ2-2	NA	TGTGCCAGCAGCTTAGCGCGAGCGAACACCGGGGAGCTGTTTTTT	CASSLARANTGELFF
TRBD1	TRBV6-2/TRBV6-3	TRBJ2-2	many	TGTGCCAGCAGACAGGGGGCCGGGGAGCTGTTTTTT	CASRQGAGELFF
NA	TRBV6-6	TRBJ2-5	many	TGTGCCAGCAGTTACAGGCGGGGGCAACAAGAGACCCAGTACTTC	CASSYRRGQQETQYF
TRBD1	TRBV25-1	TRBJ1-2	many	TGTGCCAGCATCGGACAGGGAACTAACTATGGCTACACCTTC	CASIGQGTNYGYTF
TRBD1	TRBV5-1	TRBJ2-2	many	TGCGCCAGCAGCTTACAAACAGGGGCCGGGGAGCTGTTTTTT	CASSLQTGAGELFF
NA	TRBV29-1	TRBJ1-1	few	TGCAGCGTTGAAAGGGACACCGCTGAAGCTTTCTTT	CSVERDTAEAFF
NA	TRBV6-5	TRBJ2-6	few	TGTGCCACCTCAGAACAGGGTTCTGGGGCCAACGTCCTGACTTTC	CATSEQGSGANVLTF
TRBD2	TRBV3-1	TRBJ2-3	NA	TGTGCCAGCAGCCAAGAGCGGGGCGGGGGACCTCTCACAGATACGCAGTATTTT	CASSQERGGGPLTDTQYF
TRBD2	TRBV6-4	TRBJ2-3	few	TGTGCCAGCAGTGGGACTAGCGAATCAGATACGCAGTATTTT	CASSGTSESDTQYF
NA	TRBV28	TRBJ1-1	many	TGTGCCAGCAGTTTAAGCTTGGACATCTACACTGAAGCTTTCTTT	CASSLSLDIYTEAFF
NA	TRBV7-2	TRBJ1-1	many	TGTGCCAGCAGCTCCCAGGTGATATCGAACACTGAAGCTTTCTTT	CASSSQVISNTEAFF